This T cell receptor beta chain was recovered during a study of OX40 agonist ivuxolimab in advanced cancers. For the study at large: Anti-PD-1, anti-PD-L1 or anti-CTLA-4 therapy given earlier was allowed, and around 40% had some. Study-wide points: Some nonresponders also had low normalized T-cell clonal expansion.

This CDR3 has 15 amino acids. Germline V gene sequence: CDR1 SGHTA, CDR2 FQGTGA. Germline trimming cut 6 bases from V and 4 bases from J; bases unmatched to any gene: 6. The assay was immunoSEQ multiplex PCR, and TCRdb's table has in-frame clones only and misses some. Of more than 35,000 clones listed, approximately 86% are singletons. Notes on this clone: Antigen: not known.

The TCR sequence derives from an adult with an advanced solid tumor such as melanoma, head and neck, liver or kidney cancer. The chain links TRBV7-3 to TRBJ2-2; 9 bases map to TRBD1. Here the sequenced sample was CD4+ or CD8+ T cells sorted from blood, taken in a trial of the OX40 agonist ivuxolimab. The CDR3 here is CASRRTGASTGELFF. The CDR3 DNA is TGTGCCAGCAGGCGGACAGGGGCCTCCACCGGGGAGCTGTTTTTT.